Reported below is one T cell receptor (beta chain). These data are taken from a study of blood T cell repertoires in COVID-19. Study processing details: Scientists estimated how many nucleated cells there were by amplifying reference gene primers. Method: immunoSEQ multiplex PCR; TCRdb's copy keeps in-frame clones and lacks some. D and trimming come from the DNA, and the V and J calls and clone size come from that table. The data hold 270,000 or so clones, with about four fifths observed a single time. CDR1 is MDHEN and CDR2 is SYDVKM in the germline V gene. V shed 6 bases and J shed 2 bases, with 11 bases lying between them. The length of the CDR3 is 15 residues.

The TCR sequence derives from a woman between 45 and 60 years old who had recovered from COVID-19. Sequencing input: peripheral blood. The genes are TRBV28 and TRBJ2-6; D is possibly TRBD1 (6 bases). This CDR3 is CASSPQGTGANVLTF. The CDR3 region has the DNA TGTGCCAGCAGCCCACAGGGAACTGGGGCCAACGTCCTGACTTTC.